The 11 T cell receptor beta chains reported below all come from one sample, sequenced in a study of early T cells in non-severe SARS-CoV-2 infection. TCRdb passed the 5' RACE reads through MiXCR, listing each CDR3 protein once. Among 70,000 to 90,000 distinct CDR3 sequences listed, approximately 10% were seen once. Sequencing was carried out using whole blood. Receptors were obtained from an adult who was a healthcare worker with PCR-confirmed SARS-CoV-2 infection or an uninfected control (not recorded which).

The chain couples TRBV29-1 to TRBJ1-3; TRBD1 is a possible D gene (6 bases). This CDR3 contains 11 residues. The germline V gene has CDR1 SQVTM and CDR2 ANQGSEA. The CDR3 loop reads CTGGEGNTIYF. The CDR3 DNA is TGCACGGGGGGCGAGGGAAACACCATATATTTT.

The V call is TRBV3-1, the J call TRBJ2-6; no definite D call. V lost 3 bases, J lost 0 bases, and 9 bases lay in between. This CDR3 spans 16 amino acids. The germline gives CDR1 LGHDT, CDR2 YNNKEL (reference sequence). Written as DNA, the CDR3 is TGTGCCAGCAGCCACAGAAAGAGCTCTGGGGCCAACGTCCTGACTTTC. The encoded protein is CASSHRKSSGANVLTF.

The rearrangement links TRBV3-1 to TRBJ2-7; 9 bases agree with TRBD1. V shed 0 bases, J shed 3 bases, and the junction held 6 bases outside the gene matches. The CDR3 sequence is 16 residues long. CDR1 and CDR2 (germline): LGHDT, YNNKEL (reference sequence). CDR3 in DNA: TGTGCCAGCAGCCAAGATATTGGGACAGGGTTCTACGAGCAGTACTTC. It is translated as CASSQDIGTGFYEQYF.

The chain uses TRBV7-9 and TRBJ2-2, with TRBD1 matching over 9 bases. The CDR3 length is 16 residues. CDR1 SEHNR and CDR2 FQNEAQ come from the germline V gene (reference sequence). The ends lost 5 bases at V and 4 bases at J; junction bases unmatched: 8. CDR3 residues: CASSHRDRGITGELFF. The CDR3 DNA reads as TGTGCCAGCAGCCACAGAGACAGGGGGATCACCGGGGAGCTGTTTTTT.

At least ten counts were recorded for this clonotype. The CDR3: CAISVAFSNTEAFF. CDR3 coding DNA: TGTGCCATCAGTGTGGCATTTTCGAACACTGAAGCTTTCTTT. This chain connects TRBV10-3 to TRBJ1-1; the D is unclear. Looked up from germline, CDR1 is ENHRY and CDR2 is SYGVKD. V was shortened by 4 bases and J by 1 base, with 10 bases between the two germline ends. The CDR3 runs 14 residues.

In this sample, this clonotype turned up many times. V gene TRBV5-1 combines with J gene TRBJ2-1; 11 bases are shared with TRBD1. V lost 0 bases, J lost 7 bases, and 0 bases stayed unmatched. The CDR3 is 14 residues long. The germline gives CDR1 SGHRS, CDR2 YFSETQ. For the CDR3, the DNA is TGCGCCAGCAGCTTGGGGGACAGGGGGAATGAGCAGTTCTTC. Translation gives CASSLGDRGNEQFF.

In this sample, this clonotype turned up once. The gene calls are TRBV6-5 and TRBJ1-5, with D maybe TRBD1 (6 bases). The CDR3 length is 14 residues. V lost 6 bases, J lost 7 bases, and 16 bases lay in between. Per the germline V gene, CDR1 is MNHEY and CDR2 is SVGAGI. CDR3: CASSPTGSVQPQHF. CDR3 nucleotides: TGTGCCAGCAGCCCAACAGGGAGTGTGCAGCCCCAGCATTTT.

The chain carries TRBV11-3 and TRBJ2-6; D unresolved. Germline-derived CDR1 and CDR2 are SGHNT and YENEEA. V lost 5 bases, J lost 0 bases, and 2 bases lay in between. CDR3 length equals 13 residues. This CDR3 is CASSGSGANVLTF. In nucleotides, the CDR3 is TGTGCCAGCAGCGGCTCTGGGGCCAACGTCCTGACTTTC. Combining the CDR3 with reference TRBV11-3 and TRBJ2-6 gives the whole variable domain EAGVVQSPRYKIIEKKQPVAFWCNPISGHNTLYWYLQNLGQGPELLIRYENEEAVDDSQLPKDRFSAERLKGVDSTLKIQPAELGDSAVYLCASSGSGANVLTFGAGSRLTVL.

This clonotype has at least ten counts. CDR3 bases: TGCAGCGTAGATCTACAGGGGTACTACAATGAGCAGTTCTTC. Its translation: CSVDLQGYYNEQFF. The chain combines TRBV29-1 with TRBJ2-1; 7 bases map to TRBD1. The CDR3 runs to 14 residues. With V trimmed by 6 bases and J by 3 bases, 8 bases remained unmatched. Germline loops: CDR1 SQVTM, CDR2 ANQGSEA.

This clonotype was picked up a small number of times. CDR3 DNA sequence: TGTGCCAGCAGTCCGGGACAGGGGATCCACGAGCAGTACTTC. Encoded protein: CASSPGQGIHEQYF. The chain carries TRBV6-1 and TRBJ2-7; 10 nucleotides line up with TRBD1. The CDR3 is made up of 14 amino acids. V lost 5 bases and J lost 5; bases outside the gene matches: 6. CDR1 is MNHNS and CDR2 is SASEGT in the germline V gene.

The table lists this clonotype with many counts. The CDR3 nucleotides read TGCGCCAGCAGCTTGGGGGGACGGAACACTGAAGCTTTCTTT. Encoded protein: CASSLGGRNTEAFF. J is TRBJ1-1 and V is TRBV5-1, with TRBD1 as a possible D gene (5 bases). Germline V gene sequence: CDR1 SGHRS, CDR2 YFSETQ. V was pared by 0 bases and J by 1 base, with 7 bases between. The CDR3 spans 14 residues.